This entry features one T cell receptor beta chain sequence. It has no known antigen specificity. There are no base qualities to consult, and no much larger clone falls within one base. These data originate in a study of PD-1 blockade in mismatch repair-deficient tumors (dated by TCRdb to about 2017). For the study in its entirety: Between September 2013 and September 2016, more than 75 consecutive patients with 12 mismatch repair-deficient cancer types, all previously treated and progressing, were enrolled in the trial. Tumor-associated T cell clones in the peripheral blood of patients responding to PD-1 blockade were tracked using deep sequencing of TCR CDR3 regions.

For each enrolled patient, mismatch repair deficiency was established using either polymerase chain reaction or immunohistochemistry. TCR sequencing was carried out for a few patients who responded to pembrolizumab therapy. The phase II trial prospectively tested pembrolizumab PD-1 blockade in advanced mismatch repair-deficient cancers regardless of tissue of origin. Peripheral blood T cell samples were collected serially, before PD-1 blockade began and at several time points afterward. The timing of each blood sample was reported as weeks after the first dose of pembrolizumab. Its CDR3 holds 14 amino acids, cysteine through phenylalanine. The DNA shown is the 42-base CDR3, in frame from base 1. Taken from the germline V gene, the CDR1 and CDR2 loops are MNHNS and SASEGT. Between the V and J ends, shortened by 3 bases and 8 bases respectively, the junction contains 13 bases. Overall study results and their limits: After pembrolizumab, tumor-resident clones, which were often undetectable in blood before treatment, expanded rapidly and then contracted, generally ahead of radiologic responses.

Receptors were amplified or captured by the immunoSEQ multiplex PCR assay. The clones in this table, taken by TCRdb from immuneACCESS, are in-frame only. Not every clone is retained; where verified, under half of the shortfall comes from an unresolved V gene, and the cause of the rest is unknown. This sample has about 79,000 clones in its table, and about four fifths of those were observed once. In total, the top ten clones hold about 6% of the sample. The TCR comes from an adult with mismatch repair-deficient cancer. This sample comprised peripheral blood, obtained 44 weeks after starting pembrolizumab. The chain joins TRBV6-1 to TRBJ1-4, with the D gene not clear enough to name. The encoded CDR3 is CASSEISSGEKLFF. The DNA sequence is TGTGCCAGCAGTGAGATATCTTCGGGGGAAAAACTGTTTTTT.